What follows is one TCR beta chain and its context. What it recognizes is unknown. The sample belongs to a study of response to subunit inactivated influenza vaccine. Study-wide findings and caveats: Each seasonal influenza vaccination, the authors suggested, recruits few new T cells.

TCRdb reanalysed the RT-PCR reads using MiXCR and keeps one entry per CDR3 protein. The top ten clones hold 7.5% to 8% of a sample with 590,000 or so distinct CDR3 sequences, 14% of them seen once. Material: PBMCs from blood, obtained 14 days before vaccination. This sequence was found in a man over 45 who received an inactivated influenza vaccine.

CDR3 region: CASSQAGTGTYYEQYF. CDR3 nucleotide sequence: TGTGCCAGCAGCCAAGCCGGGACAGGCACCTACTACGAGCAGTACTTC. The chain joins TRBV4-2 to TRBJ2-7; 8 bases line up with TRBD1. Per the germline V gene, CDR1 is LGHNA and CDR2 is YNFKEQ. The trim removed 1 base at V and 3 bases at J, leaving 8 bases unmatched. This CDR3 has 16 amino acids.